This T cell receptor beta chain was profiled in a study of Graves' ophthalmopathy and Graves' hyperthyroidism. Germline CDR1 reads MGHDK; CDR2 reads SYGVNS. Trimming shortened V by 8 bases and J by 7 bases, and 35 bases separated the two germline ends. The CDR3 runs 19 residues. This clonotype was counted at least ten times. The antigen remains undetermined. Hyperthyroidism was classified as stable if no ophthalmopathy occurred within 18 months of follow-up. Hyperthyroidism in these 18- to 65-year-old patients was newly diagnosed, lasting under 2 months. CDR3 regions of TCR beta were amplified from RNA transcripts. First-round RT-PCR employed HTBI primers, with a second-round multiplex PCR after it. TCRdb ran MiXCR on the multiplex PCR reads and lists one entry per CDR3 protein. The sample records just over 400,000 distinct CDR3 sequences, 20% to 25% being singletons. General study results and limits: Blood contained most expanded thyroid clonotypes exceeding 0.001 frequency.

Sequencing used peripheral blood. The TCR comes from a woman between 18 and 29 years old with stable Graves' hyperthyroidism. The chain combines TRBV25-1 with TRBJ1-2; tentative D call: TRBD1 (6 bases). CDR3 sequence: CASVSKPPDPSEGVLGYTF. In DNA form, the CDR3 reads TGTGCCAGCGTCTCCAAACCACCGGACCCAAGTGAGGGGGTTCTTGGCTACACCTTC.